The clone carrying this T cell receptor (beta chain) was detected only a few times. The antigen remains unidentified. This sample is part of a study of identical twins. Findings and caveats of the study: There were fewer insertions in abundant cord blood beta clonotypes, but memory repertoires showed no such pattern. Out-of-frame beta sequences exhibited a weaker degree of excess twin sharing.

A single record per CDR3 protein comes from TCRdb applying MiXCR to the 5' RACE reads. This table has 1.5 million to 2 million distinct CDR3 sequences, roughly 35% appearing once. V trimming: 3 bases; J trimming: 5 bases; junction bases outside the gene matches: 8. Germline V lookup: CDR1 ENHRY, CDR2 SYGVKD. This CDR3 comprises 15 residues. The chain couples TRBV10-3 to TRBJ2-7; 9 bases are shared with TRBD2. The sample consisted of cord blood. The source is a newborn girl in good health. In nucleotides, the CDR3 is TGTGCCATCAGTGATACTAGCGGGCTTTTGGACGAGCAGTACTTC. Its translation: CAISDTSGLLDEQYF.